These 16 T cell receptor beta chains were all obtained from the same sample, sequenced in a study of blood T cell repertoires in COVID-19. The table came from immunoSEQ multiplex PCR; TCRdb's copy has only in-frame clones and leaves some out. The sample lists about 110,000 clones, approximately 85% occurring once. The sample consisted of peripheral blood. The source is a middle-aged man with acute or convalescent COVID-19.

V and J are TRBV3-1 (or the pseudogene TRBV3-2) and TRBJ2-3; D not resolved. Trimming stripped 1 base from V and 1 base from J, with 3 bases between. The CDR3 is 13 amino acids. Germline values: CDR1 LGHDT, CDR2 YNNKEL (reference sequence). The chain's CDR3 is CASSQAGTDTQYF. CDR3 coding DNA: TGTGCCAGCAGCCAAGCGGGCACAGATACGCAGTATTTT.

J is TRBJ2-6 and V is TRBV25-1, with 7 bases lining up with TRBD1. Germline V lookup: CDR1 MGHDK, CDR2 SYGVNS. The V and J ends lost 3 bases and 1 base, in that order; junction bases with no gene match: 3. The CDR3 has 16 residues. The CDR3 sequence: CASSDDRVSGANVLTF. CDR3 sequence (DNA): TGTGCCAGCAGTGACGACAGGGTATCTGGGGCCAACGTCCTGACTTTC. The whole variable domain, filled in from reference TRBV25-1 and TRBJ2-6, reads EADIYQTPRYLVIGTGKKITLECSQTMGHDKMYWYQQDPGMELHLIHYSYGVNSTEKGDLSSESTVSRIRTEHFPLTLESARPSHTSQYLCASSDDRVSGANVLTFGAGSRLTVL.

The J gene is TRBJ1-1, the V gene TRBV28, with D perhaps TRBD1 (6 bases). Deletions cut 4 bases from V and 3 bases from J, with 12 bases between. CDR3 length equals 14 residues. Per germline, CDR1 MDHEN and CDR2 SYDVKM. The CDR3 DNA is TGTGCCAGCAGTTACCGGGGGGCAGACACTGAAGCTTTCTTT. Its translation is CASSYRGADTEAFF. Supplemented by reference TRBV28 and TRBJ1-1, the full variable domain reads DVKVTQSSRYLVKRTGEKVFLECVQDMDHENMFWYRQDPGLGLRLIYFSYDVKMKEKGDIPEGYSVSREKKERFSLILESASTNQTSMYLCASSYRGADTEAFFGQGTRLTVV.

This chain links TRBV3-1 (or the pseudogene TRBV3-2) with TRBJ1-1; D unresolved. Germline V lookup: CDR1 LGHDT, CDR2 YNNKEL (reference sequence). The CDR3 consists of 12 residues. V lost 1 base and J lost 7, with 7 bases in between. The CDR3 here is CASSQGAFEAFF. For the CDR3, the DNA is TGTGCCAGCAGCCAAGGGGCTTTTGAAGCTTTCTTT.

The chain links TRBV10-3 to TRBJ2-5, with D tentatively TRBD2 (5 bases). CDR3 size: 14 residues. Per the germline V gene, CDR1 is ENHRY and CDR2 is SYGVKD. Trimming pared 4 bases from V and 2 bases from J, leaving 11 bases between. This chain's CDR3 is CAISVNRGQETQYF. DNA for the CDR3: TGTGCCATCAGTGTCAACCGGGGTCAAGAGACCCAGTACTTC.

This sequence joins TRBV10-3 and TRBJ2-2, with TRBD2 matching over 16 bases. V lost 6 bases, J lost 5 bases, and 3 bases stayed unmatched. CDR1 ENHRY and CDR2 SYGVKD come from the germline V gene. The CDR3 runs 16 residues. CDR3 protein: CAISPGLAGGTGELFF. The CDR3 DNA reads as TGTGCCATCAGCCCGGGACTAGCGGGGGGGACCGGGGAGCTGTTTTTT.

As to this clone: The junction shows a germline mismatch at one end, possibly a read error. The chain couples TRBV13 to TRBJ1-2, with TRBD1 matching 8 bases. Germline V CDR1 and CDR2: PRHDT, FYEKMQ (reference sequence). The CDR3 is made up of 15 amino acids. CDR3 sequence reads: CASSVGQGEGYGYTF. The CDR3 region has the DNA TGTGCCAGCAGCGTAGGACAGGGAGAGGGTTATGGCTACACCTTC.

V and J are TRBV5-8 and TRBJ2-5, with 7 positions matching TRBD2. V was clipped by 5 bases and J by 5 bases; unmatched bases: 6. CDR1 and CDR2 from the germline V gene are SGHTS and YDEGEE. This CDR3 spans 13 amino acids. The CDR3: CASSFSGFETQYF. CDR3 coding DNA: TGTGCCAGCAGTTTTAGCGGGTTTGAGACCCAGTACTTC.

This clone was counted only a few times. The rearrangement joins TRBV6-1 to TRBJ1-5; weak D call: TRBD1 (6 bases). The CDR3 has 16 residues. The germline V and J ends were trimmed by 0 bases and 2 bases, with 11 bases remaining between them. Germline-derived CDR1 and CDR2 are MNHNS and SASEGT. DNA of the CDR3: TGTGCCAGCAGTGAAGCGGTCGCAGGGGGCAATCAGCCCCAGCATTTT. It encodes CASSEAVAGGNQPQHF.

In DNA, the CDR3 is TGTGCCTATCCGGGGGGCTCTGGGGCCAACGTCCTGACTTTC. It specifies CAYPGGSGANVLTF. V gene TRBV30 combines with J gene TRBJ2-6; 7 bases agree with TRBD2. This CDR3 has 14 amino acids. In germline, CDR1 is GTSNPN, CDR2 SVGIG (reference sequence). Trimming removed 7 bases from V and 0 bases from J; junction bases left unmatched: 3.

V gene TRBV20-1 combines with J gene TRBJ1-2; TRBD1 aligns across 9 bases. Germline CDR1 DFQATT, CDR2 SNEGSKA (reference sequence). The CDR3 contains 15 residues. V gave up 3 bases and J gave up 5 bases; unmatched junction bases: 10. The DNA of the CDR3 is TGCAGTGCTAGTCGTAGGACAGGGGCGCAATATGGCTACACCTTC. The encoded protein is CSASRRTGAQYGYTF.

A single count supports this clone. This chain uses TRBV23-1 with TRBJ1-1; weak D call: TRBD1 (6 bases). TRBV23-1 is flagged as an ORF with uncertain function. V shed 4 bases and J shed 3 bases, with 18 bases lying between them. The CDR3 sequence is 16 residues long. The CDR3 is CASSPRDRLWDTEAFF. CDR3 DNA: TGCGCCAGCAGTCCCCGTGACAGGCTGTGGGACACTGAAGCTTTCTTT.

The chain employs TRBV28 and TRBJ2-6; D might be TRBD2 (5 bases). Trimming removed 2 bases at V and 0 bases at J, with 8 bases between. The CDR3 extends over 16 amino acids. Per the germline V gene, CDR1 is MDHEN and CDR2 is SYDVKM. The CDR3 protein is CASSLLGDSGANVLTF. The CDR3, as DNA: TGTGCCAGCAGTTTACTCGGGGACTCTGGGGCCAACGTCCTGACTTTC.

The J gene is TRBJ2-7, the V gene TRBV24-1; a possible D gene is TRBD2 (5 bases). V was cut by 4 bases and J by 5 bases, with 17 bases left in between. Germline lookup yields CDR1 KGHDR and CDR2 SFDVKD. The CDR3 is made up of 15 amino acids. The CDR3 DNA reads as TGTGCCACCAGTGAGGCGGGTCCCCCGGGTGACGAGCAGTACTTC. As protein: CATSEAGPPGDEQYF.

A single count supports this clone. The chain couples TRBV2 to TRBJ1-6; D is undetermined. In germline, CDR1 is SNHLY, CDR2 FYNNEI. Trimming pared 7 bases from V and 7 bases from J, leaving 11 bases between. This CDR3 comprises 13 residues. The CDR3 region has the DNA TGTGCCAGCACCGGGAACCCGAATTCACCCCTCCACTTT. Amino acids: CASTGNPNSPLHF.

To note about this clone: Within the sample, other DNA sequences also encode this same CDR3. V gene TRBV14 combines with J gene TRBJ2-3; no definite D call. V lost 1 base to trimming and J lost 4 bases, with 6 bases between them. This CDR3 is 13 amino acids long. CDR1 SGHDN and CDR2 FVKESK come from the germline V gene. The CDR3 DNA is TGTGCCAGCAGCCAAGTTCTTTCAGATACGCAGTATTTT. It yields the protein CASSQVLSDTQYF. Combining the CDR3 with reference TRBV14 and TRBJ2-3 gives the whole variable domain EAGVTQFPSHSVIEKGQTVTLRCDPISGHDNLYWYRRVMGKEIKFLLHFVKESKQDESGMPNNRFLAERTGGTYSTLKVQPAELEDSGVYFCASSQVLSDTQYFGPGTRLTVL.